This T cell receptor (beta chain) was retrieved from a study of OX40 agonist ivuxolimab in advanced cancers. The germline V gene has CDR1 SGHRS and CDR2 YFSETQ. J was trimmed by 3 bases and V by 4 bases; bases with no gene match: 12. This CDR3 spans 17 amino acids. Assay used: immunoSEQ multiplex PCR; TCRdb lists only in-frame clones, some missing. Among 100,000 or so clones listed, roughly 90% were seen once. Cycle 7 day 1, cycle 4 day 1, and baseline were the timepoints at which blood was sampled. This clonotype originated in an adult with an advanced solid tumor such as melanoma, head and neck, liver or kidney cancer. This material consisted of CD4+ or CD8+ T cells sorted from blood, taken in a trial of the OX40 agonist ivuxolimab. The V call is TRBV5-1, the J call TRBJ2-5; 10 nucleotides agree with TRBD2. CDR3 region: CASSPGASGRGEETQYF. CDR3 coding DNA: TGCGCCAGCAGCCCAGGGGCTAGCGGGAGAGGTGAAGAGACCCAGTACTTC.